Listed here are 31 T cell receptor beta chains from one sample, sequenced in a study of CD8 T cells in ankylosing spondylitis. TCRdb itself ran the 5' RACE reads through MiXCR, one entry per CDR3 protein. The sample has about 140,000 distinct CDR3 sequences; around a third are singletons. Source material: synovial fluid, either unsorted or a sorted T cell fraction (not recorded which). The source is a male donor with ankylosing spondylitis.

The V and J genes are TRBV4-1 and TRBJ2-6; TRBD2 agrees at 7 bases. Germline values: CDR1 MGHRA, CDR2 YSYEKL. Trimming at V came to 3 bases and at J to 2 bases, leaving 7 bases not matched to a gene. The CDR3 runs to 17 residues. The CDR3 DNA follows: TGCGCCAGCAGCCAGTGGGAGGGGAGGGCTGGGGCCAACGTCCTGACTTTC. It specifies CASSQWEGRAGANVLTF.

This sequence joins TRBV11-2 and TRBJ2-7; 7 nucleotides agree with TRBD2. J was trimmed by 2 bases and V by 1 base; bases with no gene match: 8. This CDR3 region has 16 residues. In germline, CDR1 is SGHAT, CDR2 FQNNGV. The CDR3 protein is CASSLGGSGATYEQYF. In DNA form, the CDR3 reads TGTGCCAGCAGCTTAGGTGGGAGCGGGGCCACCTACGAGCAGTACTTC.

The chain joins TRBV6-2 or TRBV6-3 to TRBJ1-2, with 9 bases identical to TRBD1. The CDR3 consists of 14 residues. V lost 6 bases, J lost 6 bases, and 8 bases stayed unmatched. Germline V gives CDR1 MNHEY, CDR2 SVGEGT. The CDR3 bases are TGTGCCAGCAGGCCCTGGGACAGGGAAAATGGCTACACCTTC. It translates to CASRPWDRENGYTF.

This clonotype was detected a few times. V usage is TRBV2 and J usage is TRBJ2-3; the match to TRBD2 covers 9 bases. The germline V gene encodes CDR1 SNHLY and CDR2 FYNNEI. After removal of 6 bases from V and 3 bases from J, the junction contained 19 bases not matched to a gene. CDR3 size: 19 residues. In DNA, the CDR3 is TGTGCCAGCAGCCGAATTAGCGGGAGAACTGCCGGGCGGACAGATACGCAGTATTTT. Translation: CASSRISGRTAGRTDTQYF.

V gene TRBV27 combines with J gene TRBJ1-2; D gene ambiguous. This CDR3 has 13 amino acids. Trimming shortened V by 4 bases and J by 2 bases, and 8 bases separated the two germline ends. Germline-derived CDR1 and CDR2 are MNHEY and SMNVEV (reference sequence). The DNA for the CDR3 is TGTGCCAGCAGTTACTCCGGAAACTATGGCTACACCTTC. Translated, it gives CASSYSGNYGYTF.

This clonotype was observed a handful of times. The chain recombines TRBV29-1 with TRBJ2-1; 13 bases line up with TRBD2. CDR1 SQVTM and CDR2 ANQGSEA come from the germline V gene. V trimming: 7 bases; J trimming: 4 bases; junction bases outside the gene matches: 4. CDR3 length: 14 residues. CDR3 nucleotides: TGCAGCGACAGGACTAGCGGGAGTTACAATGAGCAGTTCTTC. Encoded protein: CSDRTSGSYNEQFF.

This clonotype was found many times. This rearrangement joins TRBV14 to TRBJ2-5; weak D call: TRBD2 (5 bases). The CDR3 loop spans 15 amino acids. Germline CDR1 reads SGHDN; CDR2 reads FVKESK. Trimming removed 1 base at V and 0 bases at J, with 9 bases between. The CDR3 DNA is TGTGCCAGCAGCCAAGGTCGGGGTAACCAAGAGACCCAGTACTTC. Amino acid sequence: CASSQGRGNQETQYF. Complete variable domain (other parts from reference TRBV14 and TRBJ2-5): EAGVTQFPSHSVIEKGQTVTLRCDPISGHDNLYWYRRVMGKEIKFLLHFVKESKQDESGMPNNRFLAERTGGTYSTLKVQPAELEDSGVYFCASSQGRGNQETQYFGPGTRLLVL.

J is TRBJ1-2 and V is TRBV7-2; unclear D gene. The V and J ends lost 5 bases and 8 bases respectively, with 12 bases between them. This CDR3 spans 12 amino acids. Looked up from germline, CDR1 is SGHTA and CDR2 is FQGNSA. DNA for the CDR3: TGTGCCAGCAGCACCCGGGCCGTAGGCTACACCTTC. Translating it yields CASSTRAVGYTF.

The sample holds many counts of this clonotype. The J gene is TRBJ1-4, the V gene TRBV6-1; TRBD1 matches at 8 bases. Germline CDR1 reads MNHNS; CDR2 reads SASEGT. The CDR3 runs 15 residues. Losses at the gene ends were 6 bases for V and 4 bases for J; bases not matched to a gene: 7. CDR3 residues: CASRRLTGVNEKLFF. For the CDR3, the DNA is TGTGCCAGCAGGCGATTGACAGGGGTTAATGAAAAACTGTTTTTT.

V gene TRBV29-1 combines with J gene TRBJ2-7; D gene ambiguous. CDR3 size: 12 residues. V was cut by 1 base and J by 0 bases, with 4 bases left in between. Germline values: CDR1 SQVTM, CDR2 ANQGSEA. The CDR3 region is CSVEVSSYEQYF. CDR3 nucleotides: TGCAGCGTTGAAGTCAGCTCCTACGAGCAGTACTTC.

The chain recombines TRBV12-3 or TRBV12-4 with TRBJ1-2, with a weak D call TRBD1 (6 bases). V dropped 6 bases and J dropped 2 bases, with 10 bases sitting between them. The CDR3 has 13 amino acids. CDR3 DNA sequence: TGTGCCAGCAGGGACACAGGGAACTATGGCTACACCTTC. Its protein is CASRDTGNYGYTF.

The J gene is TRBJ2-7, the V gene TRBV6-5; D ambiguous. CDR1 is MNHEY, CDR2 SVGAGI, per germline. The CDR3 covers 16 residues. V was cut by 2 bases and J by 2 bases, with 16 bases left in between. For the CDR3, the DNA is TGTGCCAGCAGTTACAAGAGACACCTCAAGACCTACGAGCAGTACTTC. This gives the protein CASSYKRHLKTYEQYF.

The sample holds many counts of this clonotype. This chain links TRBV20-1 with TRBJ1-4, with D hard to call. Germline values: CDR1 DFQATT, CDR2 SNEGSKA (reference sequence). The CDR3 length is 12 residues. Trimming removed 3 bases from V and 6 bases from J, with 8 bases in between. Here the CDR3 reads CSASSKDEKLFF. In DNA form, the CDR3 reads TGCAGTGCTAGTTCGAAGGATGAAAAACTGTTTTTT.

The V call is TRBV20-1, the J call TRBJ2-2, with TRBD1 identical over 8 bases. V lost 3 bases and J lost 5; bases outside the gene matches: 8. Per the germline V gene, CDR1 is DFQATT and CDR2 is SNEGSKA (reference sequence). CDR3 size: 15 residues. The CDR3 region has the DNA TGCAGTGCTAGTGCCCAGGGGGCGACGACCGGGGAGCTGTTTTTT. Amino acid sequence: CSASAQGATTGELFF.

This rearrangement joins TRBV20-1 to TRBJ2-1; 7 bases are a match to TRBD2. Germline V CDR1 and CDR2: DFQATT, SNEGSKA (reference sequence). There are 15 residues in the CDR3. The V gene end was trimmed by 6 bases and the J gene end by 0 bases; junction bases not matched to a gene: 8. The CDR3 region is CSAKKTSSSYNEQFF. The CDR3 bases are TGCAGTGCAAAGAAGACTAGCTCCTCCTACAATGAGCAGTTCTTC.

This clonotype showed up just a few times. The genes are TRBV27 and TRBJ2-1; TRBD1 is a possible D gene (6 bases). CDR1 is MNHEY, CDR2 SMNVEV, per germline (reference sequence). The CDR3 length is 15 residues. The germline V and J ends were trimmed by 5 bases and 4 bases, with 15 bases remaining between them. For the CDR3, the DNA is TGTGCCAGCAGTCCACGGACAGATCCGTACAATGAGCAGTTCTTC. Amino acids: CASSPRTDPYNEQFF.

The chain couples TRBV20-1 to TRBJ2-3; 10 positions match TRBD2. CDR3 size: 15 residues. Germline CDR1 DFQATT, CDR2 SNEGSKA (reference sequence). The junction had 6 bases not matched to a gene; V was cut back by 5 bases and J by 1 base. The DNA of the CDR3 is TGCAGTGCTGGTTTAGCGGGAGGACGCACAGATACGCAGTATTTT. Amino acids: CSAGLAGGRTDTQYF.

This chain connects TRBV6-5 to TRBJ2-5; D could derive from TRBD1 or TRBD2 (5 bases each). Trimming shortened V by 0 bases and J by 5 bases, and 19 bases separated the two germline ends. Germline CDR1 and CDR2: MNHEY and SVGAGI. This CDR3 is 17 amino acids long. The CDR3 DNA is TGTGCCAGCAGTTACTCGCCGGTAACAGGTTGGGACGAGACCCAGTACTTC. Its protein is CASSYSPVTGWDETQYF.

The chain links TRBV5-4 to TRBJ1-1; a weak D match, TRBD1 (5 bases). There are 14 residues in the CDR3. CDR1 SGHNT and CDR2 YYREEE come from the germline V gene (reference sequence). The ends were cut back, 1 base at V and 11 bases at J, with 18 bases in the middle. The CDR3 DNA reads TGTGCCAGCAGCTTGTCCGGGGACTCGAGGTGGGCTTTCTTT. It encodes CASSLSGDSRWAFF.

This clonotype appeared many times. The chain is built from TRBV13 and TRBJ1-1; no definite D call. The CDR3 loop spans 11 amino acids. Trimming took 7 bases from V and 1 from J, leaving 4 bases between them. Germline CDR1 PRHDT, CDR2 FYEKMQ (reference sequence). The CDR3 sequence: CASKGNTEAFF. As DNA, the CDR3 is TGTGCCAGCAAGGGGAACACTGAAGCTTTCTTT.

The genes are TRBV5-6 and TRBJ2-1; maybe TRBD1 (5 bases). Trimming removed 5 bases from V and 1 base from J, with 13 bases in between. Looked up from germline, CDR1 is SGHDT and CDR2 is YYEEEE. This CDR3 is built from 15 residues. CDR3 in DNA: TGTGCCAGCAGTTCACCGAAGGGGTCCTACAATGAGCAGTTCTTC. Protein: CASSSPKGSYNEQFF.

The V gene is TRBV2, the J gene TRBJ1-5; the D is unclear. V shed 3 bases and J shed 1 base, with 4 bases lying between them. Germline assignment: CDR1 SNHLY and CDR2 FYNNEI. There are 13 residues in the CDR3. CDR3 nucleotide sequence: TGTGCCAGCAGTGATAACAGCAATCAGCCCCAGCATTTT. It codes for CASSDNSNQPQHF.

The chain is built from TRBV12-3 or TRBV12-4 and TRBJ2-3, with a weak D call TRBD2 (5 bases). The V end lost 5 bases, the J end lost 2 bases, and 26 bases lay between the germline ends. The CDR3 runs 19 residues. Written as DNA, the CDR3 is TGTGCCAGCAGTCCACGGGCTGGCCTCTTGGGAGCAACCACAGATACGCAGTATTTT. It yields the protein CASSPRAGLLGATTDTQYF.

CDR3 nucleotides: TGTGCCAGCAACAGCGGGGGGGCCACCTACAATGAGCAGTTCTTC. The encoded protein is CASNSGGATYNEQFF. The rearrangement joins TRBV28 to TRBJ2-1, with 10 positions matching TRBD2. Germline CDR1 MDHEN, CDR2 SYDVKM. The CDR3 is 15 residues long. The ends lost 7 bases at V and 2 bases at J; junction bases unmatched: 5.

The table lists this clonotype with many counts. The V call is TRBV6-1, the J call TRBJ1-1; 9 bases map to TRBD1. CDR1 MNHNS and CDR2 SASEGT come from the germline V gene. The CDR3 sequence is 13 residues long. Trimming removed 6 bases from V and 4 bases from J; junction bases left unmatched: 3. The DNA for the CDR3 is TGTGCCAGCAGCCCGGACAGGGGCACTGAAGCTTTCTTT. Translated, it gives CASSPDRGTEAFF.

V and J are TRBV6-1 and TRBJ2-7, with a weak D call TRBD2 (5 bases). The V gene's germline CDR1 is MNHNS and CDR2 SASEGT. Trimming took off 7 bases at V and 0 bases at J, with 13 bases between the two ends. This CDR3 region has 14 residues. The DNA of the CDR3 is TGTGCCAGCAATCCCGGGATTAGCTCCTACGAGCAGTACTTC. Its translation is CASNPGISSYEQYF.

In this sample, this clonotype turned up a few times. This CDR3 reads CASQSNSYGYTF. DNA for the CDR3: TGTGCCAGTCAGTCCAACTCCTATGGCTACACCTTC. The chain has TRBV19 and TRBJ1-2, with unresolved D. The CDR3 has 12 amino acids. V was clipped by 8 bases and J by 4 bases, with 11 bases between them. Germline lookup yields CDR1 LNHDA and CDR2 SQIVND (reference sequence).

This clonotype was recorded a few times. The CDR3 nucleotides are TGTGCCAGCAGCCCAAGCGGGGGGCTGATTTACGACGAGCAGTACTTC. Protein: CASSPSGGLIYDEQYF. V usage is TRBV7-8 and J usage is TRBJ2-7; TRBD2 aligns across 9 bases. Germline-derived CDR1 and CDR2 are SGHVS and FQNEAQ. The junction had 13 bases not matched to a gene; V was cut back by 5 bases and J by 5 bases. The CDR3 covers 16 residues.

The table lists this clonotype with many counts. The chain recombines TRBV29-1 with TRBJ2-3; maybe TRBD1 (6 bases). Trimming stripped 5 bases from V and 5 bases from J, with 20 bases between. Germline V gene data show CDR1 as SQVTM and CDR2 as ANQGSEA. The CDR3 has 15 amino acids. The CDR3 loop reads CSVSWGTQGGDTQYF. CDR3 DNA sequence: TGCAGCGTTTCTTGGGGGACCCAAGGGGGAGATACGCAGTATTTT.

The chain is built from TRBV4-1 and TRBJ1-5, with 10 positions matching TRBD1. With V trimmed by 3 bases and J by 4 bases, 0 bases remained unmatched. This CDR3 has 14 amino acids. From germline, CDR1 is MGHRA and CDR2 YSYEKL. The CDR3 sequence is CASSQDRGNQPQHF. The CDR3 DNA follows: TGCGCCAGCAGCCAGGACAGGGGGAATCAGCCCCAGCATTTT.

The V gene is TRBV20-1, the J gene TRBJ2-3, with 13 bases aligning to TRBD2. From germline, CDR1 is DFQATT and CDR2 SNEGSKA (reference sequence). The length of the CDR3 is 16 residues. The V and J ends lost 6 bases and 1 base, in that order; junction bases with no gene match: 7. The DNA for the CDR3 is TGCAGTGCCGGACTAGCGGGGGCCCCGGGCACAGATACGCAGTATTTT. Protein: CSAGLAGAPGTDTQYF.